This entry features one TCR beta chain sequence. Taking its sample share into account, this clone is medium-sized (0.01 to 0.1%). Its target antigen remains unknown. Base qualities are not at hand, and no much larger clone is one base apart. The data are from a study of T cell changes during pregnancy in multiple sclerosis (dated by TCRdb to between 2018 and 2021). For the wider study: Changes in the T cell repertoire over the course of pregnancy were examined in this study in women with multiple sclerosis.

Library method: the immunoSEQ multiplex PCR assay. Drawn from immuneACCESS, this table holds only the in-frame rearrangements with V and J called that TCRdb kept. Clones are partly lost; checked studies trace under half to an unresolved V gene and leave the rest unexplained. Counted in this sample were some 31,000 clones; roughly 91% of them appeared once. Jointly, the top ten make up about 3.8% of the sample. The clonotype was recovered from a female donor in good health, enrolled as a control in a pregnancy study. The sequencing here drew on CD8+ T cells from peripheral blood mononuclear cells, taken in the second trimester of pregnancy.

The DNA sequence reads TGTGCCAGCAGCCAAGAGGGAACAGGGAACACTGAAGCTTTCTTT. Its protein reads: CASSQEGTGNTEAFF. Recombination connected TRBV4-2 to TRBJ1-1; the D region possibly corresponds to TRBD1 (5 bases align). V sheds 0 bases and J sheds 1 base, leaving 9 bases between their ends. Via the germline V gene, CDR1 is LGHNA and CDR2 YNFKEQ. The CDR3 goes from the cysteine to the phenylalanine over 15 residues. Here the CDR3 DNA is all that survives: 45 bases in frame from base 1.